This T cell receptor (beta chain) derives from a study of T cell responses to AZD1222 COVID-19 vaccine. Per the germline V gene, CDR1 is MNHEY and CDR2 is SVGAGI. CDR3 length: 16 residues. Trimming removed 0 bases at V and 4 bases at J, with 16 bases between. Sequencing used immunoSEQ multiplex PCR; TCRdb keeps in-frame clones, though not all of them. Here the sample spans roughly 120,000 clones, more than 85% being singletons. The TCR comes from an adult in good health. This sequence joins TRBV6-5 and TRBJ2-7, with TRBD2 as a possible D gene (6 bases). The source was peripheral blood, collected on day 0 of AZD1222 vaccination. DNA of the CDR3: TGTGCCAGCAGTTACTCGATTGGGTTACGGGGGTACGAGCAGTACTTC. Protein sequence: CASSYSIGLRGYEQYF.